The 29 T cell receptor beta chains below all came from one sample that was sequenced in a study of shared clonotypes between healthy human individuals. This table comes from immunoSEQ multiplex PCR, and its TCRdb copy is limited to in-frame clones, with some not included. This sample has about 2.1 million clones, with about 93% found just once. Naive CD8 isolation took CD45RO-negative cells positively selected for CCR7 and excluded terminally differentiated effector memory CD45RA+ cells. The sequenced sample consisted of naive CD8+ T cells from PBMCs. These receptors came from a man aged 18 to 30 in good health. Some clones in this sample may be carry-over from other donors' samples.

This chain links TRBV4-1 with TRBJ1-1, with D maybe TRBD1 (5 bases). V dropped 0 bases and J dropped 4 bases, with 15 bases sitting between them. The CDR3 contains 16 residues. In germline, CDR1 is MGHRA, CDR2 YSYEKL. CDR3 DNA sequence: TGCGCCAGCAGCCAAGATCGTACAACCACAGGCACTGAAGCTTTCTTT. Its protein is CASSQDRTTTGTEAFF.

This clone was detected once. V usage is TRBV28 and J usage is TRBJ2-3, with 7 bases fitting TRBD1. V trimming: 10 bases; J trimming: 6 bases; junction bases outside the gene matches: 13. The CDR3 runs to 14 residues. Germline lookup yields CDR1 MDHEN and CDR2 SYDVKM. The CDR3, as DNA: TGTGCCACTAACCCGGGACAGTTGGACGATACGCAGTATTTT. Translation gives CATNPGQLDDTQYF.

The genes are TRBV5-1 and TRBJ2-3; 7 nucleotides line up with TRBD1. Germline CDR1 is SGHRS and CDR2 is YFSETQ. V shed 4 bases, J shed 2 bases, and the junction held 4 bases outside the gene matches. The CDR3 length is 14 residues. As DNA, the CDR3 is TGCGCCAGCAGCCTAGGACAGGTCACAGATACGCAGTATTTT. It encodes CASSLGQVTDTQYF. Together with reference TRBV5-1 and TRBJ2-3, the CDR3 gives the full variable domain: KAGVTQTPRYLIKTRGQQVTLSCSPISGHRSVSWYQQTPGQGLQFLFEYFSETQRNKGNFPGRFSGRQFSNSRSEMNVSTLELGDSALYLCASSLGQVTDTQYFGPGTRLTVL.

This chain links TRBV7-9 with TRBJ2-4, with 7 bases lining up with TRBD1. In germline, CDR1 is SEHNR, CDR2 FQNEAQ (reference sequence). The ends lost 6 bases at V and 6 bases at J; junction bases unmatched: 11. The CDR3 consists of 15 residues. CDR3 protein: CASSNLAPGGNIQYF. The DNA of the CDR3 is TGTGCCAGCAGTAATCTAGCTCCAGGGGGAAACATTCAGTACTTC.

The chain is built from TRBV7-8 and TRBJ1-1; D is perhaps TRBD1 (5 bases). This CDR3 spans 13 amino acids. The V end lost 1 base, the J end lost 11 bases, and 14 bases lay between the germline ends. Per the germline V gene, CDR1 is SGHVS and CDR2 is FQNEAQ. CDR3 coding DNA: TGTGCCAGCAGCTTAGGGGGGGAGCCCTTCGCTTTCTTT. This encodes CASSLGGEPFAFF.

Notes on this clone: Other DNA sequences in this specimen translate into the identical CDR3. The CDR3 loop is CASSLYGTYNEQFF. The CDR3 DNA reads as TGTGCCAGCAGTTTATACGGGACCTACAATGAGCAGTTCTTC. The rearrangement links TRBV27 to TRBJ2-1; D might be TRBD2 (5 bases). Germline V gene data show CDR1 as MNHEY and CDR2 as SMNVEV (reference sequence). The CDR3 runs to 14 residues. V was pared by 1 base and J by 2 bases, with 6 bases between.

This clone was observed a few times. This sequence joins TRBV6-5 and TRBJ1-1; tentatively, D is TRBD1 (6 bases). The V end lost 5 bases, the J end lost 10 bases, and 17 bases lay between the germline ends. This CDR3 has 13 residues. Germline V lookup: CDR1 MNHEY, CDR2 SVGAGI. CDR3 protein: CASSHYTGMRAFF. In DNA, the CDR3 is TGTGCCAGCAGTCACTACACAGGGATGAGAGCTTTCTTT.

The V and J genes are TRBV11-2 and TRBJ2-1; D is uncertain. V was trimmed by 5 bases and J by 10 bases, leaving 18 bases between them. The CDR3 totals 14 residues. Germline lookup yields CDR1 SGHAT and CDR2 FQNNGV. For the CDR3, the DNA is TGTGCCAGCAGCGGGCGGACCCCCATACTCGAGCAGTTCTTC. It translates to CASSGRTPILEQFF.

This clone has only one observation. V gene TRBV28 combines with J gene TRBJ2-2; D perhaps matches TRBD2 (6 bases). CDR1 MDHEN and CDR2 SYDVKM come from the germline V gene. CDR3 length equals 15 residues. V was shortened by 3 bases and J by 4 bases, with 12 bases between the two germline ends. DNA for the CDR3: TGTGCCAGCAGTTTGCGGGGAAGACGCACCGGGGAGCTGTTTTTT. Its protein product is CASSLRGRRTGELFF.

The J gene is TRBJ1-5, the V gene TRBV4-1; no clear D gene. This CDR3 is 17 amino acids long. CDR1 is MGHRA, CDR2 YSYEKL, per germline. V shed 1 base and J shed 7 bases, with 20 bases lying between them. CDR3 nucleotides: TGCGCCAGCAGCCAAGTTTATTCCGTACTGACGGTCCAGCCCCAGCATTTT. Its protein product is CASSQVYSVLTVQPQHF.

The genes are TRBV28 and TRBJ2-1; 7 bases fit TRBD2. The germline V gene encodes CDR1 MDHEN and CDR2 SYDVKM. The trim removed 5 bases at V and 0 bases at J, leaving 7 bases unmatched. This CDR3 has 16 residues. CDR3 amino acids: CASSTREESSYNEQFF. CDR3 in DNA: TGTGCCAGCAGTACCCGGGAGGAGAGCTCCTACAATGAGCAGTTCTTC.

This clone was seen a single time. The rearrangement joins TRBV6-5 to TRBJ2-2, with D tentatively TRBD2 (6 bases). CDR1 and CDR2 from the germline V gene are MNHEY and SVGAGI. The length of the CDR3 is 14 residues. V lost 5 bases and J 4 bases, leaving 11 bases between the germline ends. Here the CDR3 DNA reads TGTGCCAGCAGTGAAATGGGGGGCACCGGGGAGCTGTTTTTT. The encoded protein is CASSEMGGTGELFF.

The genes are TRBV15 and TRBJ1-1; D might be TRBD1 (5 bases). The V and J ends lost 9 bases and 0 bases respectively, with 14 bases between them. Germline V gives CDR1 LNHNV, CDR2 YYDKDF (reference sequence). This CDR3 comprises 14 residues. The CDR3 sequence is CATAARGMNTEAFF. In DNA, the CDR3 is TGTGCCACTGCAGCTAGGGGCATGAACACTGAAGCTTTCTTT.

The chain carries TRBV28 and TRBJ1-1; 7 bases fit TRBD1. CDR1 and CDR2 (germline): MDHEN, SYDVKM. J was trimmed by 6 bases and V by 4 bases; bases with no gene match: 8. This CDR3 has 14 amino acids. As DNA, the CDR3 is TGTGCCAGCAGTTACAGACAGGGTATCGCTGAAGCTTTCTTT. Amino acid sequence: CASSYRQGIAEAFF.

V usage is TRBV7-9 and J usage is TRBJ2-7, with 9 bases identical to TRBD1. CDR1 and CDR2 from the germline V gene are SEHNR and FQNEAQ (reference sequence). The V gene end was trimmed by 4 bases and the J gene end by 7 bases; junction bases not matched to a gene: 5. The CDR3 is 13 residues long. The CDR3 sequence is CASSSGTGLEQYF. The CDR3 region has the DNA TGTGCCAGCAGCTCCGGGACAGGGCTAGAGCAGTACTTC.

This chain connects TRBV25-1 to TRBJ2-3; 8 nucleotides match TRBD1. Germline V CDR1 and CDR2: MGHDK, SYGVNS. The CDR3 is made up of 15 amino acids. Trimming cost V 1 base and J 5 bases; bases outside gene matches: 5. The chain's CDR3 is CASSEWTGFGDTQYF. CDR3 coding DNA: TGTGCCAGCAGTGAATGGACAGGGTTTGGAGATACGCAGTATTTT.

This sequence joins TRBV30 and TRBJ2-6; D tentatively fits TRBD1 or TRBD2 (5 bases each). Germline CDR1 is GTSNPN and CDR2 is SVGIG (reference sequence). The CDR3 is made up of 14 amino acids. The V end was cut by 1 base, the J end by 2 bases, with 6 bases between. CDR3 loop: CAWSGGTGANVLTF. CDR3 nucleotides: TGTGCCTGGAGTGGGGGGACTGGGGCCAACGTCCTGACTTTC.

The chain has TRBV2 and TRBJ2-1; D is tentatively TRBD1 or TRBD2 (5 bases each). The CDR3 is made up of 15 amino acids. CDR1 SNHLY and CDR2 FYNNEI come from the germline V gene. V gave up 6 bases and J gave up 8 bases, with 20 bases separating them. The CDR3 bases are TGTGCCAGCAGAAAGTCGGGGACCCTCGTTCATGAGCAGTTCTTC. Translation: CASRKSGTLVHEQFF.

The chain carries TRBV28 and TRBJ1-2; D remains unclear. The CDR3 contains 14 residues. Deletions cut 5 bases from V and 0 bases from J, with 10 bases between. Germline CDR1 and CDR2: MDHEN and SYDVKM. CDR3 sequence: CASSHPLTNYGYTF. The DNA for the CDR3 is TGTGCCAGCAGTCATCCCCTCACTAACTATGGCTACACCTTC.

V is TRBV21-1 and J is TRBJ2-7; the table's D call of TRBD2 was not tested on the DNA. TRBV21-1 is termed a pseudogene. The CDR3 spans 18 residues. CDR3 in DNA: TGTGCCAGCAGCAAAGTCGGACTAGCGCTTGAAATCTCCTACGAGCAGTACTTC. Translated, it gives CASSKVGLALEISYEQYF.

The chain is built from TRBV7-2 and TRBJ2-1; TRBD2 aligns across 16 bases. The germline gives CDR1 SGHTA, CDR2 FQGNSA. V shed 7 bases, J shed 4 bases, and the junction held 7 bases outside the gene matches. CDR3 length equals 17 residues. Here the CDR3 reads CASTSGLAGGAYNEQFF. The CDR3, as DNA: TGTGCCAGCACATCGGGACTAGCGGGAGGGGCGTACAATGAGCAGTTCTTC.

A remark on this clone: The sample holds other DNA sequences that translate to the same CDR3. V usage is TRBV27 and J usage is TRBJ2-7; D remains unclear. This CDR3 is built from 13 residues. Germline V gene sequence: CDR1 MNHEY, CDR2 SMNVEV (reference sequence). V was pared by 2 bases and J by 2 bases, with 7 bases between. For the CDR3, the DNA is TGTGCCAGCAGTTTAGCTCATCCCTACGAGCAGTACTTC. Its protein is CASSLAHPYEQYF.

Concerning this clone itself: In the same sample, other DNA sequences code for this CDR3. This rearrangement joins TRBV6-5 to TRBJ2-7; D is possibly TRBD2 (6 bases). Per the germline V gene, CDR1 is MNHEY and CDR2 is SVGAGI. This CDR3 has 12 residues. V lost 4 bases and J lost 3, with 7 bases in between. The CDR3 DNA sequence: TGTGCCAGCAGTTTGCGGGGCTACGAGCAGTACTTC. It yields the protein CASSLRGYEQYF.

V gene TRBV6-5 combines with J gene TRBJ1-2, with TRBD1 matching over 9 bases. This CDR3 is built from 14 residues. Germline V gene sequence: CDR1 MNHEY, CDR2 SVGAGI. The V and J ends lost 5 bases and 6 bases, in that order; junction bases with no gene match: 7. CDR3 in amino acids: CASSPGTGLDGYTF. For the CDR3, the DNA is TGTGCCAGCAGTCCTGGGACAGGGCTGGATGGCTACACCTTC.

J is TRBJ2-7 and V is TRBV11-2; no reliable D call. The CDR3 covers 14 residues. V was trimmed by 0 bases and J by 5 bases, leaving 11 bases between them. CDR1 and CDR2 from the germline V gene are SGHAT and FQNNGV. CDR3 nucleotide sequence: TGTGCCAGCAGCTTAGAGGACCCCGACAACGAGCAGTACTTC. This sequence encodes CASSLEDPDNEQYF.

V is TRBV5-6 and J is TRBJ2-2, with 10 bases aligning to TRBD1. CDR3 size: 15 residues. Per germline, CDR1 SGHDT and CDR2 YYEEEE. V lost 0 bases and J lost 5; bases outside the gene matches: 1. CDR3 in DNA: TGTGCCAGCAGCTTGGGGGGACAGGGGACCGGGGAGCTGTTTTTT. This gives the protein CASSLGGQGTGELFF.

V is TRBV9 and J is TRBJ1-1; the D is unclear. The germline CDR1 and CDR2 sequences are SGDLS and YYNGEE. The V end was cut by 3 bases, the J end by 4 bases, with 10 bases between. The CDR3 covers 13 residues. CDR3 in amino acids: CASSAAGSTEAFF. The CDR3, as DNA: TGTGCCAGCAGCGCTGCGGGGAGCACTGAAGCTTTCTTT.

This clone was picked up one time. The rearrangement joins TRBV18 to TRBJ1-2; D is perhaps TRBD1 (5 bases). This CDR3 is built from 14 residues. The ends were cut back, 4 bases at V and 0 bases at J, with 9 bases in the middle. The germline CDR1 and CDR2 sequences are KGHSH and LQKENI. The CDR3 is CASSRQRPNYGYTF. For the CDR3, the DNA is TGTGCCAGCTCACGACAGCGCCCTAACTATGGCTACACCTTC.

The CDR3 DNA follows: TGTGCCAGCAGTTTGCTTGGACTAGCGGGAGGGCCGAGCTCCTACAATGAGCAGTTCTTC. Translated: CASSLLGLAGGPSSYNEQFF. J is TRBJ2-1 and V is TRBV28, with 15 bases lining up with TRBD2. Germline CDR1 MDHEN, CDR2 SYDVKM. V shed 3 bases, J shed 0 bases, and the junction held 9 bases outside the gene matches. This CDR3 comprises 20 residues.